Listed below are T cell receptor beta chains from one sample, sequenced in a study of shared clonotypes between healthy human individuals. Using immunoSEQ multiplex PCR, the repertoire was profiled, and TCRdb retains in-frame clones only, with some absent. Among about half a million clones listed, roughly 80% were seen once. Sample: PBMCs. All receptors come from a middle-aged woman in good health. Some clones in this sample may be carry-over from other donors' samples. Each CDR3 is given with its conserved first and last residue. The order of the fields is J gene, clone size, D gene, V gene, CDR3 DNA, CDR3 protein. D genes are given only for firm matches. Size is omitted from some rows. Given values are once, few, many or a class for expanded clones.

J gene: TRBJ1-3; clone size: .; D gene: .; V gene: TRBV18; CDR3 DNA: TGTGCCAGCTCACCCGGGGCCGACTCTGGAAACACCATATATTTT; CDR3 protein: CASSPGADSGNTIYF
J gene: TRBJ1-1; clone size: .; D gene: .; V gene: TRBV9; CDR3 DNA: TGTGCCAGCAGCGCCTTGACAGCAAACACTGAAGCTTTCTTT; CDR3 protein: CASSALTANTEAFF
J gene: TRBJ2-5; clone size: .; D gene: .; V gene: TRBV11-3; CDR3 DNA: TGTGCCAGCAGCTTTTCCCGTCAAGAGACCCAGTACTTC; CDR3 protein: CASSFSRQETQYF
J gene: TRBJ1-4; clone size: many; D gene: .; V gene: TRBV4-3; CDR3 DNA: TGCGCCAGCAGCCAAGGCAATGAAAAACTGTTTTTT; CDR3 protein: CASSQGNEKLFF
J gene: TRBJ1-2; clone size: few; D gene: .; V gene: TRBV4-2; CDR3 DNA: TGTGCCAGCAGCCAAGATTGGGGCGGTCACTATGGCTACACCTTC; CDR3 protein: CASSQDWGGHYGYTF
J gene: TRBJ2-3; clone size: .; D gene: .; V gene: TRBV27; CDR3 DNA: TGTGCCAGCAGTTCCCCCTCCCGCACAGATACGCAGTATTTT; CDR3 protein: CASSSPSRTDTQYF
J gene: TRBJ2-7; clone size: .; D gene: .; V gene: TRBV15; CDR3 DNA: TGTGCCACCAGCAGAGTGGGTCCTGGCGAGCAGTACTTC; CDR3 protein: CATSRVGPGEQYF
J gene: TRBJ2-7; clone size: .; D gene: TRBD2; V gene: TRBV5-1; CDR3 DNA: TGCGCCAGCAGCTTGGGGACTAGCGGGAGGTACGAGCAGTACTTC; CDR3 protein: CASSLGTSGRYEQYF
J gene: TRBJ2-3; clone size: .; D gene: .; V gene: TRBV29-1; CDR3 DNA: TGCAGCTACCTAGTCCAGCTAAACACAGATACGCAGTATTTT; CDR3 protein: CSYLVQLNTDTQYF
J gene: TRBJ2-7; clone size: .; D gene: TRBD1; V gene: TRBV18; CDR3 DNA: TGTGCCAGCTCACCAACGGGACAGGCGATCTACGAGCAGTACTTC; CDR3 protein: CASSPTGQAIYEQYF
J gene: TRBJ1-1; clone size: few; D gene: .; V gene: TRBV6-5; CDR3 DNA: TGTGCCAGCAGGCAACCCTATGAGGGCACTGAAGCTTTCTTT; CDR3 protein: CASRQPYEGTEAFF
J gene: TRBJ2-7; clone size: .; D gene: TRBD2; V gene: TRBV9; CDR3 DNA: TGTGCCAGCAGCGGATCTAGCGGGAGCATCTACGAGCAGTACTTC; CDR3 protein: CASSGSSGSIYEQYF
J gene: TRBJ2-5; clone size: once; D gene: TRBD2; V gene: TRBV9; CDR3 DNA: TGTGCCAGCAGCGTAGCTAGCGGGAGGGCCACAGAGACCCAGTACTTC; CDR3 protein: CASSVASGRATETQYF
J gene: TRBJ2-2; clone size: .; D gene: .; V gene: TRBV30; CDR3 DNA: TGTGCCTGGAGTGGGGGCAGGGCCACCGGGGAGCTGTTTTTT; CDR3 protein: CAWSGGRATGELFF
J gene: TRBJ1-2; clone size: .; D gene: .; V gene: TRBV7-9; CDR3 DNA: TGTGCCAGCAGCTTAGCGTTGAGCGGAGGCTACACCTTC; CDR3 protein: CASSLALSGGYTF
J gene: TRBJ1-2; clone size: .; D gene: TRBD1; V gene: TRBV28; CDR3 DNA: TGTGCCAGCAGATCGATGATAGGGGGCGGCTACACCTTC; CDR3 protein: CASRSMIGGGYTF
J gene: TRBJ2-1; clone size: few; D gene: TRBD2; V gene: TRBV10-1; CDR3 DNA: TGCGCCAGCAGTGAGTCGACGGGGAGCGGGAGGGCCATCTCCAATGAGCAGTTCTTC; CDR3 protein: CASSESTGSGRAISNEQFF
J gene: TRBJ1-1; clone size: many; D gene: .; V gene: TRBV5-1; CDR3 DNA: TGCGCCAGCAGCTTGTGGGGTGCCAACAGGCCTTTCTTT; CDR3 protein: CASSLWGANRPFF
J gene: TRBJ2-7; clone size: .; D gene: TRBD2; V gene: TRBV30; CDR3 DNA: TGTGCCATGGGTATGGGACTAGCTTACGAGCAGTACTTC; CDR3 protein: CAMGMGLAYEQYF
J gene: TRBJ1-5; clone size: once; D gene: .; V gene: TRBV5-1; CDR3 DNA: TGCGCCAGCAGCCCCGAGGGCGTTAGCAATCAGCCCCAGCATTTT; CDR3 protein: CASSPEGVSNQPQHF
J gene: TRBJ1-1; clone size: few; D gene: TRBD1; V gene: TRBV7-9; CDR3 DNA: TGTGCCAGCAGCTTCGACAGGGCCGAAGCTTTCTTT; CDR3 protein: CASSFDRAEAFF
J gene: TRBJ2-1; clone size: .; D gene: .; V gene: TRBV10-2; CDR3 DNA: TGCGCCAGCGCCGTAATAGCGGAGGATGAGCAGTTCTTC; CDR3 protein: CASAVIAEDEQFF
J gene: TRBJ2-5; clone size: .; D gene: TRBD2; V gene: TRBV11-2; CDR3 DNA: TGTGCCAGCAGCTTTGCCGTAGCGGGAGGTGGGGAGACCCAGTACTTC; CDR3 protein: CASSFAVAGGGETQYF
J gene: TRBJ2-2; clone size: .; D gene: TRBD1; V gene: TRBV6-1; CDR3 DNA: TGTGCCAGCACGCCAGGGGGCATTGGCACCGGGGAGCTGTTTTTT; CDR3 protein: CASTPGGIGTGELFF
J gene: TRBJ2-1; clone size: .; D gene: .; V gene: TRBV7-2; CDR3 DNA: TGTGCCAGCAGCTTCCCGGGGGACCTTGGCAATGAGCAGTTCTTC; CDR3 protein: CASSFPGDLGNEQFF
J gene: TRBJ1-2; clone size: .; D gene: .; V gene: TRBV6-4; CDR3 DNA: TGTGCCAGCAGGGCCGGGCCAGAGATGGATGGCTACACCTTC; CDR3 protein: CASRAGPEMDGYTF
J gene: TRBJ2-1; clone size: .; D gene: TRBD2; V gene: TRBV11-3; CDR3 DNA: TGTGCCAGCAGCCCCGGGACTAGCGGTTACAATGAGCAGTTCTTC; CDR3 protein: CASSPGTSGYNEQFF
J gene: TRBJ2-1; clone size: .; D gene: .; V gene: TRBV6-5; CDR3 DNA: TGTGCCAGCAGTTGGAGGAATGAGCAGTTCTTC; CDR3 protein: CASSWRNEQFF
J gene: TRBJ1-1; clone size: .; D gene: TRBD1; V gene: TRBV30; CDR3 DNA: TGTGCCTGGAGGTCCCTAAAACCAACAGGGGTCTCTTACACTGAAGCTTTCTTT; CDR3 protein: CAWRSLKPTGVSYTEAFF
J gene: TRBJ2-3; clone size: .; D gene: TRBD2; V gene: TRBV7-3; CDR3 DNA: TGTGCCAGCAGCTTATGGCGGGAGAGGATAGATACGCAGTATTTT; CDR3 protein: CASSLWRERIDTQYF
J gene: TRBJ2-2; clone size: .; D gene: .; V gene: TRBV6-6; CDR3 DNA: TGTGCCAGCAGTTCTCAAGCGGGTGACACCGGGGAGCTGTTTTTT; CDR3 protein: CASSSQAGDTGELFF
J gene: TRBJ2-1; clone size: .; D gene: TRBD2; V gene: TRBV4-3; CDR3 DNA: TGCGCCAGCAGCCCGATCCTAGCGGTTCACAATGAGCAGTTCTTC; CDR3 protein: CASSPILAVHNEQFF
J gene: TRBJ2-1; clone size: .; D gene: .; V gene: TRBV5-1; CDR3 DNA: TGCGCCAGCGGCCCGGGAATAGCATATCCCCACAATGAGCAGTTCTTC; CDR3 protein: CASGPGIAYPHNEQFF
J gene: TRBJ1-2; clone size: .; D gene: .; V gene: TRBV7-6; CDR3 DNA: TGTGCCAGCAGCCCCGGCGCTAACTATGGCTACACCTTC; CDR3 protein: CASSPGANYGYTF
J gene: TRBJ1-5; clone size: .; D gene: .; V gene: TRBV6-7; CDR3 DNA: TGTGCCAGCAGTTACCCGGGCGGGGGTTGCAATCAGCCCCAGCATTTT; CDR3 protein: CASSYPGGGCNQPQHF
J gene: TRBJ2-5; clone size: .; D gene: .; V gene: TRBV2; CDR3 DNA: TGTGCCAGCAGTGGGGGGCGGAAAGAGACCCAGTACTTC; CDR3 protein: CASSGGRKETQYF
J gene: TRBJ1-1; clone size: many; D gene: TRBD1; V gene: TRBV7-3; CDR3 DNA: TGTGCCAGCAGCGTGACAGGGGGGAACACTGAAGCTTTCTTT; CDR3 protein: CASSVTGGNTEAFF
J gene: TRBJ1-2; clone size: .; D gene: .; V gene: TRBV6-5; CDR3 DNA: TGTGCCAGCGGGGACACCGCTCGAGCTAACTATGGCTACACCTTC; CDR3 protein: CASGDTARANYGYTF
J gene: TRBJ1-4; clone size: .; D gene: .; V gene: TRBV5-1; CDR3 DNA: TGCGCCAGCAGCCCAGGCCAGGGGTACGAAAAACTGTTTTTT; CDR3 protein: CASSPGQGYEKLFF
J gene: TRBJ2-1; clone size: .; D gene: TRBD1; V gene: TRBV28; CDR3 DNA: TGTGCCAGCAGTTTACGCAGAGGGGACAGACAGTTCTTC; CDR3 protein: CASSLRRGDRQFF
J gene: TRBJ2-3; clone size: once; D gene: TRBD1; V gene: TRBV5-1; CDR3 DNA: TGCGCCAGCAGCGCCGGGACAGGGGGAAATACGCAGTATTTT; CDR3 protein: CASSAGTGGNTQYF
J gene: TRBJ2-5; clone size: .; D gene: TRBD1; V gene: TRBV28; CDR3 DNA: TGTGCCAGCAGTCCCGGAGGGACAGGGTTGGAGACCCAGTACTTC; CDR3 protein: CASSPGGTGLETQYF
J gene: TRBJ2-2; clone size: .; D gene: TRBD2; V gene: TRBV28; CDR3 DNA: TGTGCCAGCCGTAGCGGGAGGGCCCCCGGGGAGCTGTTTTTT; CDR3 protein: CASRSGRAPGELFF
J gene: TRBJ1-2; clone size: .; D gene: .; V gene: TRBV19; CDR3 DNA: TGTGCCAGTAGTGATTCCCGCGGACCTTACTATGGCTACACCTTC; CDR3 protein: CASSDSRGPYYGYTF
J gene: TRBJ2-5; clone size: .; D gene: .; V gene: TRBV7-9; CDR3 DNA: TGTGCCGCAGGGAGCAGGGTGGGCCAAGAGACCCAGTACTTC; CDR3 protein: CAAGSRVGQETQYF
J gene: TRBJ2-1; clone size: .; D gene: TRBD1; V gene: TRBV29-1; CDR3 DNA: TGCAGCGGCGGAGACAGGGCTTACAATGAGCAGTTCTTC; CDR3 protein: CSGGDRAYNEQFF
J gene: TRBJ2-1; clone size: .; D gene: TRBD1; V gene: TRBV7-6; CDR3 DNA: TGTGCCAGCAGGATGGGACAGGACAATGAGCAGTTCTTC; CDR3 protein: CASRMGQDNEQFF
J gene: TRBJ2-5; clone size: .; D gene: .; V gene: TRBV7-7; CDR3 DNA: TGTGCTAGCAGCCCCCTCGCGGGCACTGGGGAGACCCAGTACTTC; CDR3 protein: CASSPLAGTGETQYF
J gene: TRBJ1-2; clone size: .; D gene: .; V gene: TRBV5-8; CDR3 DNA: TGTGCCAGCAGCTTAGAGGGGAACATATATGGCTACACCTTC; CDR3 protein: CASSLEGNIYGYTF
J gene: TRBJ2-7; clone size: .; D gene: .; V gene: TRBV21-1; CDR3 DNA: TGTGCCAGCCAACAAGAGGGGACGGTCTCCTACGAGCAGTACTTC; CDR3 protein: CASQQEGTVSYEQYF
J gene: TRBJ1-1; clone size: .; D gene: .; V gene: TRBV2; CDR3 DNA: TGTGCCAGCAGTGGGTTGGTCGGGGATACTGAAGCTTTCTTT; CDR3 protein: CASSGLVGDTEAFF
J gene: TRBJ2-7; clone size: .; D gene: .; V gene: TRBV5-4; CDR3 DNA: TGTGCCAGCAGCTTGGGCGGGGAGTACGAGCAGTACTTC; CDR3 protein: CASSLGGEYEQYF
J gene: TRBJ2-7; clone size: .; D gene: TRBD1; V gene: TRBV5-1; CDR3 DNA: TGCGCCAGCAGCCTATCTACACAGGGGAACGAGCAGTACTTC; CDR3 protein: CASSLSTQGNEQYF
J gene: TRBJ1-2; clone size: .; D gene: TRBD1; V gene: TRBV5-1; CDR3 DNA: TGCGCCAGCAGCTTGGGTGGACAGGGCAATGGCTACACCTTC; CDR3 protein: CASSLGGQGNGYTF
J gene: TRBJ2-3; clone size: .; D gene: TRBD2; V gene: TRBV30; CDR3 DNA: TGTGCCTGGAGTGGTAGCGGGAGGACAGATACGCAGTATTTT; CDR3 protein: CAWSGSGRTDTQYF
J gene: TRBJ2-7; clone size: .; D gene: .; V gene: TRBV5-4; CDR3 DNA: TGTGCCAGCAGCCCCCCGGGGGGCGTCTCCTACGAGCAGTACTTC; CDR3 protein: CASSPPGGVSYEQYF